The next 30 T cell receptor beta chains were all read from a single sample in a study of naive and memory T cell subsets. Four PCR rounds used nested alpha and beta constant region primers plus the SP2 primer. TCRdb fed the UMI-ligation and nested PCR reads into MiXCR, producing one record per CDR3 protein. The sample comprises around 33,000 distinct CDR3 sequences, under 8.5% of which are singletons, and approximately 3% rests with the top ten. Regarding treatment: skin biopsy from PPD injection site in Mantoux-positive individual. An oligonucleotide containing a UMI was ligated to the 3' end of TCR cDNA. The sample consisted of skin, taken from a tuberculin skin test site. The receptors stem from an adult in good health.

This clonotype was observed many times. This chain links TRBV29-1 with TRBJ1-5, with no clear D. Trimming cost V 6 bases and J 6 bases, with 15 bases left between them. Germline V gene sequence: CDR1 SQVTM, CDR2 ANQGSEA. The length of the CDR3 is 13 residues. For the CDR3, the DNA is TGCAGCGTCGGCCCCGGGGAAGGTCAGCCCCAGCATTTT. It encodes CSVGPGEGQPQHF.

This clonotype was counted many times. The chain couples TRBV19 to TRBJ1-5, with unresolved D. CDR1 LNHDA and CDR2 SQIVND come from the germline V gene (reference sequence). This CDR3 contains 15 residues. The V end lost 6 bases, the J end lost 2 bases, and 14 bases lay between the germline ends. The CDR3 DNA follows: TGTGCCAGTAGGCAAACCCCTGGGGGCAATCAGCCCCAGCATTTT. The encoded protein is CASRQTPGGNQPQHF.

This clonotype appeared many times. The chain carries TRBV7-6 and TRBJ2-2, with a weak D call TRBD1 (6 bases). Trimming shortened V by 5 bases and J by 0 bases, and 10 bases separated the two germline ends. There are 15 residues in the CDR3. Germline loops: CDR1 SGHVS, CDR2 FNYEAQ. The CDR3 sequence is CASSTGTTNTGELFF. Written as DNA, the CDR3 is TGTGCCAGCAGCACCGGGACAACGAACACCGGGGAGCTGTTTTTT.

This clonotype has ten or more counts. The CDR3 here is CATATGDRGEQYF. The CDR3 nucleotides read TGTGCTACCGCGACAGGGGATCGAGGCGAGCAGTACTTC. The rearrangement uses TRBV12-5 and TRBJ2-7; TRBD1 agrees at 8 bases. J gave up 6 bases and V 10 bases, and 11 bases lay outside the gene matches. Germline CDR1 is LGHNT and CDR2 is FRNRAP. This CDR3 is 13 amino acids long.

This clonotype was observed a handful of times. The J gene is TRBJ2-7, the V gene TRBV11-2; D is possibly TRBD1 (6 bases). This CDR3 has 16 amino acids. CDR1 and CDR2 (germline): SGHAT, FQNNGV. V lost 7 bases, J lost 3 bases, and 22 bases lay in between. The CDR3 loop reads CASTQRGSNNLYEQYF. DNA for the CDR3: TGTGCCAGCACCCAGAGGGGGTCCAACAACCTCTACGAGCAGTACTTC.

This clonotype was picked up many times. The CDR3 coding sequence is TGTGCCAGCAGCCCGGACAGAAATGAAGCTTTCTTT. This sequence encodes CASSPDRNEAFF. The rearrangement uses TRBV7-6 and TRBJ1-1, with a tentative D call TRBD1 (6 bases). Trimming took off 5 bases at V and 7 bases at J, with 11 bases between the two ends. CDR3 length equals 12 residues. Germline CDR1 and CDR2: SGHVS and FNYEAQ.

Ten or more counts support this clonotype. The V call is TRBV2, the J call TRBJ2-3, with 8 bases identical to TRBD1. V was pared by 5 bases and J by 1 base, with 5 bases of the junction left unmatched. This CDR3 is 15 amino acids long. Germline lookup yields CDR1 SNHLY and CDR2 FYNNEI. CDR3: CASSIGQGRTDTQYF. In nucleotides, the CDR3 is TGTGCCAGCAGTATAGGACAGGGACGCACAGATACGCAGTATTTT.

Notes on this clonotype: Given a much more abundant clone one base away, this may be a read error. The J gene is TRBJ2-3, the V gene TRBV7-2, with D tentatively TRBD1 (6 bases). Germline-derived CDR1 and CDR2 are SGHTA and FQGNSA. CDR3 length: 14 residues. Trimming pared 3 bases from V and 2 bases from J, leaving 9 bases between. The CDR3 DNA follows: TGTGCCAGCAGCTTGGACAGATTCACAGATACGCAGTATTTT. This codes for CASSLDRFTDTQYF.

The chain has TRBV2 and TRBJ1-5; D unclear. The CDR3 is made up of 13 amino acids. Per germline, CDR1 SNHLY and CDR2 FYNNEI. Trimming pared 2 bases from V and 3 bases from J, leaving 5 bases between. The CDR3 region has the DNA TGTGCCAGCAGTGAAACAGACAATCAGCCCCAGCATTTT. Its translation: CASSETDNQPQHF.

Ten or more counts support this clonotype. The chain links TRBV5-1 to TRBJ2-3; 11 positions match TRBD2. Trimming cost V 0 bases and J 1 base; bases outside gene matches: 7. Germline assignment: CDR1 SGHRS and CDR2 YFSETQ. The length of the CDR3 is 18 residues. CDR3 sequence (DNA): TGCGCCAGCAGCTTGGGGGCCTTACTAGCGGGGGGCACAGATACGCAGTATTTT. Translating it yields CASSLGALLAGGTDTQYF.

This clonotype was seen ten or more times. The rearrangement uses TRBV5-1 and TRBJ2-3; 7 bases agree with TRBD1. V trimming: 3 bases; J trimming: 3 bases; junction bases outside the gene matches: 4. The CDR3 is 14 amino acids. Germline V gene sequence: CDR1 SGHRS, CDR2 YFSETQ. CDR3 coding DNA: TGCGCCAGCAGCTCCGGACAGGCTACAGATACGCAGTATTTT. Residues: CASSSGQATDTQYF.

This clonotype was recorded at least ten times. V gene TRBV7-2 combines with J gene TRBJ1-6; D not certain. V was cut by 7 bases and J by 9 bases, with 10 bases left in between. The CDR3 sequence is 12 residues long. The germline CDR1 and CDR2 sequences are SGHTA and FQGNSA. The CDR3 sequence: CASNKETSPLHF. Here the CDR3 DNA reads TGTGCCAGCAATAAAGAGACTTCACCCCTCCACTTT.

This clonotype was seen a few times. The genes are TRBV12-3 or TRBV12-4 and TRBJ1-1; weak D call: TRBD1 (6 bases). The CDR3 is made up of 15 amino acids. Deletions cut 5 bases from V and 3 bases from J, with 16 bases between. The CDR3 is CASSTGPQGYTEAFF. In DNA, the CDR3 is TGTGCCAGCAGTACCGGGCCCCAGGGGTACACTGAAGCTTTCTTT.

The V and J genes are TRBV5-6 and TRBJ1-5; D ambiguous. CDR3 length: 12 amino acids. V dropped 3 bases and J dropped 7 bases, with 8 bases sitting between them. Germline V gene lookup returns CDR1 SGHDT and CDR2 YYEEEE. CDR3 nucleotides: TGTGCCAGCAGCTCCCTCGACCAGCCCCAGCATTTT. Its translation is CASSSLDQPQHF.

This clonotype was detected many times. This rearrangement joins TRBV3-1 to TRBJ1-2; the D is unclear. Germline lookup yields CDR1 LGHDT and CDR2 YNNKEL (reference sequence). Deletions cut 2 bases from V and 2 bases from J, with 9 bases between. This CDR3 has 14 amino acids. CDR3 in amino acids: CASSQYVGNYGYTF. The DNA for the CDR3 is TGTGCCAGCAGCCAATACGTAGGGAACTATGGCTACACCTTC.

Judged by abundance, this clonotype is medium-sized. The DNA for the CDR3 is TGCAGTGCTAGAGTGGTCCCCACAGATACGCAGTATTTT. Its protein is CSARVVPTDTQYF. The chain employs TRBV20-1 and TRBJ2-3, with D hard to call. This CDR3 comprises 13 residues. Trimming left V 1 base short and J 2 bases short, with 7 bases between. Germline lookup yields CDR1 DFQATT and CDR2 SNEGSKA (reference sequence).

This clonotype was detected many times. The rearrangement uses TRBV7-2 and TRBJ2-3, with 7 bases fitting TRBD2. This CDR3 spans 15 amino acids. The trim removed 5 bases at V and 5 bases at J, leaving 10 bases unmatched. Germline V gene sequence: CDR1 SGHTA, CDR2 FQGNSA. As DNA, the CDR3 is TGTGCCAGCAGCACCACCGCAGCGGGGCGAGATACGCAGTATTTT. Protein: CASSTTAAGRDTQYF.

This clonotype was picked up many times. The rearrangement uses TRBV12-3 or TRBV12-4 and TRBJ1-2; 11 positions agree with TRBD1. The V segment lost 3 bases and the J segment 1 base; nucleotides outside the gene matches: 7. The CDR3 runs to 17 residues. The CDR3 protein is CASSLVAGTGGNYGYTF. In DNA form, the CDR3 reads TGTGCCAGCAGTTTGGTCGCCGGGACAGGGGGTAACTATGGCTACACCTTC.

This clonotype has a count of ten or more. The CDR3 sequence: CASSPTSGLNYGYTF. The CDR3 DNA sequence: TGTGCCAGCAGCCCGACTTCAGGATTAAACTATGGCTACACCTTC. The V gene is TRBV7-9, the J gene TRBJ1-2, with unresolved D. The germline CDR1 and CDR2 sequences are SEHNR and FQNEAQ (reference sequence). Trimming took off 5 bases at V and 2 bases at J, with 15 bases between the two ends. The length of the CDR3 is 15 residues. The full variable domain, its missing parts supplied by reference TRBV7-9 and TRBJ1-2, is DTGVSQNPRHKITKRGQNVTFRCDPISEHNRLYWYRQTLGQGPEFLTYFQNEAQLEKSRLLSDRFSAERPKGSFSTLEIQRTEQGDSAMYLCASSPTSGLNYGYTFGSGTRLTVV.

This clonotype was recorded many times. The rearrangement joins TRBV2 to TRBJ2-7, with a weak D call TRBD1 (5 bases). Germline CDR1 SNHLY, CDR2 FYNNEI. Trimming removed 2 bases from V and 5 bases from J, with 13 bases in between. The CDR3 totals 14 residues. CDR3 DNA: TGTGCCAGCAGTGAACAGGGTCCATCCCACGAGCAGTACTTC. It codes for CASSEQGPSHEQYF.

Many counts were recorded for this clonotype. The gene calls are TRBV6-2 or TRBV6-3 and TRBJ1-4, with 11 nucleotides matching TRBD1. There are 15 residues in the CDR3. Trimming took 6 bases from V and 7 from J; bases not matched to a gene: 7. Germline assignment: CDR1 MNHEY and CDR2 SVGEGT. CDR3 residues: CASSRPGTGGEKLFF. CDR3 DNA: TGTGCCAGCAGCCGCCCCGGGACAGGGGGTGAAAAACTGTTTTTT.

There are many counts of this clonotype. The chain uses TRBV6-5 and TRBJ1-2; TRBD1 agrees at 7 bases. In germline, CDR1 is MNHEY, CDR2 SVGAGI. V gave up 6 bases and J gave up 5 bases; unmatched junction bases: 9. The CDR3 is 14 residues long. CDR3 bases: TGTGCCAGCAGCCAAGGGGACAGCTTATATGGCTACACCTTC. Translation gives CASSQGDSLYGYTF.

In this sample, this clonotype turned up many times. The rearrangement uses TRBV12-3 or TRBV12-4 and TRBJ2-1; 9 bases line up with TRBD2. CDR3 length equals 22 residues. V was pared by 6 bases and J by 15 bases, with 39 bases of the junction left unmatched. CDR3 DNA: TGTGCCAGCAGCTCCGGGACTAGCCTAAACATAATAAACAATGAGAAACTCGAAGAAGGGTTCTTC. Protein: CASSSGTSLNIINNEKLEEGFF.

This clonotype was found many times. The chain joins TRBV3-1 to TRBJ2-1, with D perhaps matching TRBD2 (6 bases). This CDR3 contains 14 residues. Germline-derived CDR1 and CDR2 are LGHDT and YNNKEL (reference sequence). Trimming stripped 4 bases from V and 6 bases from J, with 13 bases between. CDR3 coding DNA: TGTGCCAGCAGCCCGACTAGTGCGTTCAATGAGCAGTTCTTC. Encoded protein: CASSPTSAFNEQFF.

This clonotype was seen repeatedly, ten times or more. The chain employs TRBV5-4 and TRBJ2-1; D is undetermined. The V and J ends lost 4 bases and 4 bases respectively, with 9 bases between them. Germline V gene sequence: CDR1 SGHNT, CDR2 YYREEE (reference sequence). The CDR3 sequence is 13 residues long. The CDR3 loop is CASSPRAYNEQFF. The CDR3 DNA follows: TGTGCCAGCAGCCCCCGCGCTTACAATGAGCAGTTCTTC.

This clonotype was recorded many times. The rearrangement links TRBV5-5 to TRBJ2-7, with D uncertain. This CDR3 is 15 amino acids long. Germline V CDR1 and CDR2: SGHKS, YYEKEE (reference sequence). Deletions cut 0 bases from V and 1 base from J, with 11 bases between. CDR3 in amino acids: CASSLALGESYEQYF. In DNA, the CDR3 is TGTGCCAGCAGCTTGGCCCTTGGTGAGTCCTACGAGCAGTACTTC.

This clonotype was counted at least ten times. V gene TRBV5-1 combines with J gene TRBJ2-5; 9 bases match TRBD1. J lost 1 base, V lost 5 bases, and 3 bases had no gene match. Germline values: CDR1 SGHRS, CDR2 YFSETQ. CDR3 length equals 14 residues. The DNA of the CDR3 is TGCGCCAGCAGTTTACAGGGGGCCCAAGAGACCCAGTACTTC. Its protein is CASSLQGAQETQYF.

This clonotype was seen repeatedly, ten times or more. The chain carries TRBV7-9 and TRBJ1-2; no clear D gene. Germline assignment: CDR1 SEHNR and CDR2 FQNEAQ (reference sequence). The V gene lost 3 bases and the J gene lost 8 bases, with 7 bases spanning the gap. This CDR3 spans 11 amino acids. Here the CDR3 reads CASSLSYGYTF. The CDR3 nucleotides read TGTGCCAGCAGCTTGTCCTACGGCTACACCTTC.

This clonotype rates as medium-sized. The chain combines TRBV2 with TRBJ2-5, with TRBD2 matching over 9 bases. The J segment lost 7 bases and the V segment lost 2 bases, leaving 8 bases of the junction unmatched. This CDR3 is built from 15 residues. Looked up from germline, CDR1 is SNHLY and CDR2 is FYNNEI. DNA of the CDR3: TGTGCCAGCAGTGAAATTGGGACTAGCTCGGTGACCCAGTACTTC. Amino acids: CASSEIGTSSVTQYF.

This clonotype was detected many times. V gene TRBV20-1 combines with J gene TRBJ1-2; unclear D gene. Germline loops: CDR1 DFQATT, CDR2 SNEGSKA (reference sequence). Trimming shortened V by 7 bases and J by 1 base, and 10 bases separated the two germline ends. This CDR3 is built from 12 residues. CDR3 DNA sequence: TGCAGTGTACCGTCGCTTAACTATGGCTACACCTTC. This codes for CSVPSLNYGYTF.